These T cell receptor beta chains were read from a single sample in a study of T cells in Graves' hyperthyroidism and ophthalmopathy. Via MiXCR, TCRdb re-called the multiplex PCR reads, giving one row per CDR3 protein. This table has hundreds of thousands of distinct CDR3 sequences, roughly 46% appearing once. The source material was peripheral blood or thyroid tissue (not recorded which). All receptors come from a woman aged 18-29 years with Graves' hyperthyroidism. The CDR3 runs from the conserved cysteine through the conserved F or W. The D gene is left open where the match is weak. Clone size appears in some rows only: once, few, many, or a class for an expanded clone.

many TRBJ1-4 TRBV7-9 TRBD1 TGTGCCACCACCGGACAGGGGGCAACTAATGAAAAACTGTTTTTT CATTGQGATNEKLFF
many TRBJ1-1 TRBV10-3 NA TGTGCCATCAAGGGGGGGGCGCAATCTGAAGCTTTCTTT CAIKGGAQSEAFF
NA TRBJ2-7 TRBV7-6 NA TGTGCCAGCAGCCAAGTAACAGGGGGAGGGGGGGAGCAGTACTTC CASSQVTGGGGEQYF
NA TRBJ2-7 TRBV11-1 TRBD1 TGTGCCAGCAGCTCCAGGACAGGGAAGATCAACGAGCAGTACTTC CASSSRTGKINEQYF
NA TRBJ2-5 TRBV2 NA TGTGCCAGCGCGGGGGAACAAGGGGGCGAGACCCAGTACTTC CASAGEQGGETQYF
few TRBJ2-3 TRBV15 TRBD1 TGTGCCACCAGCAGAAACAGGGGGAGGACAGATACGCAGTATTTT CATSRNRGRTDTQYF
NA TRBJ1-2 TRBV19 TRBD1 TGTGCCAGTAGTAGGGACAGGACAGCAAACTATGGCTACACCTTC CASSRDRTANYGYTF
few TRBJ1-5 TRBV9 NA TGTGCCAGCAGCGTACGGGGAGTCGATCAGCCCCAGCATTTT CASSVRGVDQPQHF
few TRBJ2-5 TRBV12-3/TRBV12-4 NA TGTGCCAGCAGTGGCAGCACCCTAAAGGGAGAGACCCAGTACTTC CASSGSTLKGETQYF
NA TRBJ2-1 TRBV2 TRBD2 TGTGCCATCAGTGAGGTCGCGGGAGGGCCTCCTCGGAATGAGCAGTTCTTC CAISEVAGGPPRNEQFF
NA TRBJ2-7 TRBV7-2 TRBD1 TGTGCCAGCAGCCTACAGGGGGCTGAGGAGCAGTACTTC CASSLQGAEEQYF
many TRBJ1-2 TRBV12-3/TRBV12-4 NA TGTGCCAGCAGTTCCCTGGGAGATGGCTACACCTTC CASSSLGDGYTF
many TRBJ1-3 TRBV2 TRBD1 TGTGCCAGCAGTATCAGGGGGCCTGGAAACACCATATATTTT CASSIRGPGNTIYF
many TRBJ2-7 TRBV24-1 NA TGTGCCACCAGTGCCGGGGACTACGAGCAGTACTTC CATSAGDYEQYF
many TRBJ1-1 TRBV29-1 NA TGCAGCGTTGAAGACCTAAAGGGACTTGAAGCTTTCTTT CSVEDLKGLEAFF
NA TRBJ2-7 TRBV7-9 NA TGTGCCGGCAGCTTAAAGTACGAGCAGTACTTC CAGSLKYEQYF
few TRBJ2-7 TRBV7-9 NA TGTGCCAGCAGCCGGGATTCCTTCTACGAGCAGTACTTC CASSRDSFYEQYF
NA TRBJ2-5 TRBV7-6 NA TGTGCCAGCAGCCCCGGTTACGAGCAAGAGACCCAGTACTTC CASSPGYEQETQYF
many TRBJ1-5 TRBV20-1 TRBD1 TGCAGTGCTCCAACCGGACAGGAACATCAGCCCCAGCATTTT CSAPTGQEHQPQHF
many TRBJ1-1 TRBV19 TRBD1 TGTGCCAGTAGTATTCCCAGGGGGCAAATCTTT CASSIPRGQIF
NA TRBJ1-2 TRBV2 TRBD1 TGTGCCAGCAGTGAAATGGGGACAGGGGCAGATGGCTACACCTTC CASSEMGTGADGYTF
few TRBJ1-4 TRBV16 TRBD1 TGTGCCAGCAGCATCACAGGGGAAATCGATGAAAAACTGTTTTTT CASSITGEIDEKLFF
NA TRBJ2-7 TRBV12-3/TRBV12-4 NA TGTGCCAGCAGTTCCGAGATCCGCTACGAGCAGTACTTC CASSSEIRYEQYF
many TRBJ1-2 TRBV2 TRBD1 TGTGCCAGCAGGCAAGACAGGGGGCGCGGCTACACCTTC CASRQDRGRGYTF
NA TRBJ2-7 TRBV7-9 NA TGTGCCTCAGACTTAACCTACGAGCAGTACTTC CASDLTYEQYF
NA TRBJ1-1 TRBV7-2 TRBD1 TGCGCCGGCAGCCAGGGACAGATGAACACTGAAGCTTTCTTT CAGSQGQMNTEAFF
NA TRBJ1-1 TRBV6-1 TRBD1 TGTGCCAGCAGTGAAGTGGGGCGACAGGGCTTCCCTGAAGCTTTCTTT CASSEVGRQGFPEAFF
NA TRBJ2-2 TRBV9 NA TGTGCCAGCAGCGTAGCGACGGGCGGGACCGGGGAGCTGGTTTTT CASSVATGGTGELVF
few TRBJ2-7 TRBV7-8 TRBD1 TGTGCCAGCAGCTCGGGACAGGGAGGTTACGAGCAGTACTTC CASSSGQGGYEQYF
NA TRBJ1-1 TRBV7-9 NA TGTGCCAGCAGCTATTTGGGGGGGGGGAACACTGAAGCTTTCTTT CASSYLGGGNTEAFF
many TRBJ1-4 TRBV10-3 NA TGTGCCTCAGCCCCGACATCAACTAATGAAAAACTGTTTTTT CASAPTSTNEKLFF
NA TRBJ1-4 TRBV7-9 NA TGTGCCAGCAGCTTAAGGGCAACTAATGAAAAACTGTTTTTT CASSLRATNEKLFF
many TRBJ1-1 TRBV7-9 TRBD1 TGTGCCAGCAGCTGGGACAGGAACACTGAAGCTTTCTTT CASSWDRNTEAFF
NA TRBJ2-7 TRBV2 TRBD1 TGCGCCAGCAGGGCGGGACAGGGAACCTACGAGCAGTACTTC CASRAGQGTYEQYF
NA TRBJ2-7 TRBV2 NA TGTGCCAGCACCCCACAGGGAGCCTACGAGCAGTACTTC CASTPQGAYEQYF
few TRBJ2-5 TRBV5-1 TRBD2 TGCGCCAGCAGCTTCCCCCCGGGACTAGCGATAGAGACCCAGTACTTC CASSFPPGLAIETQYF
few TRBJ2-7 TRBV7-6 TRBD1 TGTGCCAGCAGCCCTGGCCGGGACAGGGGGCCCTACGAGCAGTACTTC CASSPGRDRGPYEQYF
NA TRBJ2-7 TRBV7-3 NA TGTGCCAGCACCCGAGGTGGGAGCTCCTACGAGCAGTACTTC CASTRGGSSYEQYF
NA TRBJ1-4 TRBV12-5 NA TGTGCTAGTGGTTTGGCGGAGACGGCACGACTGTTTTTT CASGLAETARLFF
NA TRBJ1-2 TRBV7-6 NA TGTGCCAGCAGGGGCGGCTGGGGGAACTATGGCTACACCTTC CASRGGWGNYGYTF
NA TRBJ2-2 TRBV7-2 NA TGTGCCAGCAGCTCAATTAGGGGGGAGCTGTTTTTT CASSSIRGELFF
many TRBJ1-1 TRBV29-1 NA TGCAGCGTTGAAAGCCCAACAAGAAACACTGAAGCTTTCTTT CSVESPTRNTEAFF
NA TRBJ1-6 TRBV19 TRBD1 TGTGCCAGTAGTCTATCGGGACAGTTACCCAATTCACCCCTCCACTTT CASSLSGQLPNSPLHF
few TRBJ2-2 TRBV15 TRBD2 TGTGTCCCCGGGGAGCGGGAGGTCGCTACCGGGGAGCTGTTTTTT CVPGEREVATGELFF
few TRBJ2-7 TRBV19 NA TGTGCCAGTAGTACCCGTGGTGGGAAGGACGAGCAGTACTTC CASSTRGGKDEQYF
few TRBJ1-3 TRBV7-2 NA TGTGCCAGCAGCTTACCCCCACCGCTAGTCTCTGGAAACACCATATATTTT CASSLPPPLVSGNTIYF
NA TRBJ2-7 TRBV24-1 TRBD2 TGTGCCACCCAGACTAGCGGTTCCTACGAGCAGTACTTC CATQTSGSYEQYF
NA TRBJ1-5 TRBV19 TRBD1 TGTGCCAGTAGTATAAGACAGGGTAGCAATCAGCCCCAGCATTTT CASSIRQGSNQPQHF
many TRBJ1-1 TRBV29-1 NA TGCAGCGTTACAGGGCGGATGAACACTGAAGCTTTCTTT CSVTGRMNTEAFF
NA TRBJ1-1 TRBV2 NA TGTGCCAGCACTTATGGGCGGACGGGTACTGAAGCTTTCTTT CASTYGRTGTEAFF
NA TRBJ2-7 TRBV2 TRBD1 TGTGCCCTCACGGGACAGGGTCACGAGCAGTACTTC CALTGQGHEQYF
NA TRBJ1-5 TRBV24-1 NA TGTGCCAGCAGTTACTCGGCTAGCAATCAGCCCCAGCATTTT CASSYSASNQPQHF
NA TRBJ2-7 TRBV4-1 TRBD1 TGCGCCAGCAGCCAAGGGACAGGGACCACCTACGAGCAGTACTTC CASSQGTGTTYEQYF
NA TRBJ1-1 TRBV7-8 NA TGTGCCAGCAGCTTAACCGGGACACCGAACACTGAAGCTTTCTTT CASSLTGTPNTEAFF
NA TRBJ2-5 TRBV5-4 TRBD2 TGTGCTAGTAGCTGGGAGGGGTGGGAGACCCAGTACTTC CASSWEGWETQYF
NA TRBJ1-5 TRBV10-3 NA TGTGCCATCAGTGAGTACAGGGTACCCCAGCATTTT CAISEYRVPQHF
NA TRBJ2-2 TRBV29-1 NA TGCAGCGTTGTAACCTTAAACACCGGGGAGCTGTTTTTT CSVVTLNTGELFF
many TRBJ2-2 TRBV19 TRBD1 TGTGCCAGTCGGCCGGGACAGGGCACCGGGGAGCTGTTTTTT CASRPGQGTGELFF
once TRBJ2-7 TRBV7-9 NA TGTGCCAGCAGCCAAGGGGTTAGCGGCATATCCTACGAGCAGTACTTC CASSQGVSGISYEQYF
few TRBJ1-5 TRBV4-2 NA TGTGCCAGCAGCCAAGTGACACAGAATCAGCCCCAGCATTTT CASSQVTQNQPQHF